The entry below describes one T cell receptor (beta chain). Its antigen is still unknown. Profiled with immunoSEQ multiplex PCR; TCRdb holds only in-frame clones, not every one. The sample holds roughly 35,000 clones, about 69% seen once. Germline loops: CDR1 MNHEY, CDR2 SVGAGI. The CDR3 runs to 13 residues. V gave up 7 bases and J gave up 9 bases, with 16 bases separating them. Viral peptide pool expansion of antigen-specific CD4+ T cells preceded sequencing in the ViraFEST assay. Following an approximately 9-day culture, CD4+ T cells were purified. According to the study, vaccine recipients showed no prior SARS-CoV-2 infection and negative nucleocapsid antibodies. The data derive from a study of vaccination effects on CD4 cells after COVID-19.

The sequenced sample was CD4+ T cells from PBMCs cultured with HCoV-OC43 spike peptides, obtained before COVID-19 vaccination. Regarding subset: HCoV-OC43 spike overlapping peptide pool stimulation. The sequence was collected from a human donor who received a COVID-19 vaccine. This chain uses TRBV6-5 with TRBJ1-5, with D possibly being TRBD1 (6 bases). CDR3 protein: CASNREGVSPQHF. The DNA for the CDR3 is TGTGCCAGCAATAGAGAGGGGGTTTCGCCCCAGCATTTT.